Listed below are T cell receptor beta chains from one sample, sequenced in a study of CD8 T cells in Susac syndrome. One entry per CDR3 protein, called by TCRdb with MiXCR from the immunoSEQ multiplex PCR reads. The data hold under 150,000 distinct CDR3 sequences, with nearly 97% observed a single time. The sample comprised CD4+ T cells from PBMCs. These receptor sequences come from a human donor with Susac syndrome. Each CDR3 is given with its conserved first and last residue. Fields, in order: J gene, clone size, D gene, V gene, CDR3 DNA, CDR3 protein. D genes are given only for firm matches. Not all rows give a size; the values are once, few, many and, for expanded clones, a class.

>TRBJ1-1|.|.|TRBV7-3
TGTGCCAGCAGCCTCGAACGCGTGAACACTGAAGCTTTCTTT
CASSLERVNTEAFF
>TRBJ2-1|.|.|TRBV2
TGTGCCAGCGTGGGACGGACAGCCCAGGTTTTCAACAATGAGCAGTTCTTC
CASVGRTAQVFNNEQFF
>TRBJ2-3|.|.|TRBV4-1
TGCGCCAGCAGCCAACCGGGAGCCACAGATACGCAGTATTTT
CASSQPGATDTQYF
>TRBJ2-1|.|.|TRBV10-3
TGTGCCATCGGCCCGATACTTTACAATGAGCAGTTCTTC
CAIGPILYNEQFF
>TRBJ2-7|.|TRBD1|TRBV6-5
TGTGCCAGCAGCTCCTCCACAGGGGTAGGGTCCTACGAGCAGTACTTC
CASSSSTGVGSYEQYF
>TRBJ1-2|.|.|TRBV30
TGTGCCTGGAAGAGGGATAACTATGGCTACACCTTC
CAWKRDNYGYTF
>TRBJ2-5|.|TRBD1|TRBV29-1
TGCAGCGTCTATAAACCAGGGGGACAAGAGACCCAGTACTTC
CSVYKPGGQETQYF
>TRBJ1-2|.|.|TRBV20-1
TGCAGTGCTAGATCAGGCAGGGAGGAACATGGCTACACCTTC
CSARSGREEHGYTF
>TRBJ2-7|.|.|TRBV20-1
TGCAGTGCTGGCGGACAAAGCTACGAGCAGTACTTC
CSAGGQSYEQYF
>TRBJ2-7|once|TRBD1|TRBV27
TGTGCCAGCAGGCCCCTGACAGGGGGCTCCTACGAGCAGTACTTC
CASRPLTGGSYEQYF
>TRBJ2-7|.|TRBD2|TRBV29-1
TGCAGCGCAACTAGCGGGGATTCCTACGAGCAGTACTTC
CSATSGDSYEQYF
>TRBJ1-2|.|.|TRBV7-9
TGTGCCAGCAGCTTAGACAGGATCTATGGCTACACCTTC
CASSLDRIYGYTF
>TRBJ2-2|.|.|TRBV9
TGTGCCAGCAGCGTAGAGGGGAGGCGGGGCCCCCGCACCGGGGAGCTGTTTTTT
CASSVEGRRGPRTGELFF
>TRBJ1-1|.|TRBD1|TRBV7-9
TGTGCCAGCAGCCCCCCCAATGTAGGACAGGTAACTGAAGCTTTCTTT
CASSPPNVGQVTEAFF
>TRBJ1-6|.|.|TRBV4-1
TGCGCCAGCAGCCAACCCGGACAGCCAAATTCACCCCTCCACTTT
CASSQPGQPNSPLHF
>TRBJ2-5|.|.|TRBV5-4
TGTGCCAGCAGCGGCCACCAAGAGACCCAGTACTTC
CASSGHQETQYF